This TCR beta chain is from a study of T cell responses to AZD1222 COVID-19 vaccine. Points from the study as a whole: Across the whole spike, CD4 TCRs peaked at regions 160-218 and 743-854.

Only in-frame clones appear in the TCRdb table, and some are missing; sequencing was by immunoSEQ multiplex PCR. The table has around 71,000 clones, 70% to 85% seen once. A note on this clone: Antigen unknown.

Trimming removed 7 bases from V and 0 bases from J, with 12 bases in between. This CDR3 region has 14 residues. Germline CDR1 SEHNR, CDR2 FQNEAQ (reference sequence). This sample comprised peripheral blood, obtained on day 0 of AZD1222 vaccination. The receptor comes from an adult in good health. This sequence joins TRBV7-9 and TRBJ1-2; unclear D gene. In DNA, the CDR3 is TGTGCCAGCATCCCAACAGAGACTAACTATGGCTACACCTTC. Amino acids: CASIPTETNYGYTF.